The 15 T cell receptor beta chains below come from one sample, sequenced in a study of blood T cells in healthy people across ages (dated by TCRdb to 2015 to 2017). The library was made by 5' RACE. Sequencing was performed on an Illumina HiSeq 2500. A second PCR of 7 to 11 cycles was performed with a sample-barcoded 5' primer and a J-beta primer mix. The public sequencing data were trimmed at Q25 with fastp and processed into clonotypes with MiXCR by TCRdb, which kept only in-frame beta chains. Every CDR3 protein is listed once, alongside the most common genes and DNA of its rows. Present in this sample are roughly 1,800,000 distinct CDR3 sequences, about 50% of which were seen just once. More than 2% of the sample comes from the top ten. Specimen: blood. The receptors here all came from a woman in her thirties or forties in good health.

This chain connects TRBV6-5 to TRBJ2-3; possibly TRBD2 for D (6 bases). From germline, CDR1 is MNHEY and CDR2 SVGAGI. The CDR3 length is 13 residues. V was cut by 0 bases and J by 7 bases, with 8 bases left in between. The CDR3 DNA sequence: TGTGCCAGCAGTTACTCAGGGAGGCATACGCAGTATTTT. Translating gives CASSYSGRHTQYF.

This chain uses TRBV7-2 with TRBJ2-3; 12 bases are a match to TRBD2. Germline CDR1 reads SGHTA; CDR2 reads FQGNSA. The CDR3 extends over 17 amino acids. The J segment lost 3 bases and the V segment lost 5 bases, leaving 9 bases of the junction unmatched. In DNA form, the CDR3 reads TGTGCCAGCAGCCGTCAGTTGACTAGCGGGGGAACAGATACGCAGTATTTT. Encoded protein: CASSRQLTSGGTDTQYF.

The chain joins TRBV6-1 to TRBJ1-1; 8 bases line up with TRBD1. Germline CDR1 reads MNHNS; CDR2 reads SASEGT. The V segment lost 5 bases and the J segment 5 bases; nucleotides outside the gene matches: 16. The CDR3 loop spans 17 amino acids. CDR3 nucleotide sequence: TGTGCCAGCAGTCCCCTCGCTAGGACAGGGCGGAAGACTGAAGCTTTCTTT. It specifies CASSPLARTGRKTEAFF.

The chain employs TRBV7-6 and TRBJ2-4; tentatively, D is TRBD1 or TRBD2 (5 bases each). The assigned J gene may be wrong: the sequence end matches TRBJ2-7 better. There are 15 residues in the CDR3. The germline V gene has CDR1 SGHVS and CDR2 FNYEAQ. This CDR3 is CASSPDSTASYEQYF. The CDR3 DNA sequence: TGTGCCAGCAGCCCGGACTCGACAGCCTCCTACGAGCAGTACTTC.

The V gene is TRBV27, the J gene TRBJ1-2; D remains ambiguous. The V gene lost 7 bases and the J gene lost 5 bases, with 11 bases spanning the gap. The CDR3 totals 12 residues. The V gene's germline CDR1 is MNHEY and CDR2 SMNVEV (reference sequence). The chain's CDR3 is CASTERGYGYTF. The CDR3 DNA reads as TGTGCCAGCACCGAACGGGGATATGGCTACACCTTC.

The V and J genes are TRBV14 and TRBJ1-2; D gene unclear. The CDR3 is 14 residues long. Germline values: CDR1 SGHDN, CDR2 FVKESK. V lost 4 bases, J lost 4 bases, and 13 bases lay in between. CDR3 loop: CASSPVTGSYGYTF. The CDR3 DNA sequence: TGTGCCAGCAGCCCCGTTACGGGGAGCTATGGCTACACCTTC.

The chain combines TRBV5-1 with TRBJ1-5; tentatively, D is TRBD1 (5 bases). CDR1 is SGHRS, CDR2 YFSETQ, per germline. The V end was cut by 4 bases, the J end by 2 bases, with 16 bases between. The CDR3 covers 16 residues. In DNA form, the CDR3 reads TGCGCCAGCAGCCTGGCCCCCAGGGAAGGCAATCAGCCCCAGCATTTT. Its translation is CASSLAPREGNQPQHF.

V and J are TRBV7-9 and TRBJ1-6; 7 bases are a match to TRBD1. J was trimmed by 7 bases and V by 0 bases; bases with no gene match: 6. The germline V gene has CDR1 SEHNR and CDR2 FQNEAQ (reference sequence). The CDR3 has 16 amino acids. CDR3 residues: CASSLATGPMNSPLHF. The CDR3 region has the DNA TGTGCCAGCAGCTTAGCGACAGGGCCTATGAATTCACCCCTCCACTTT.

The sample holds many counts of this clonotype. The chain uses TRBV12-3 or TRBV12-4 and TRBJ2-5; 10 bases agree with TRBD2. The CDR3 covers 15 residues. J lost 5 bases, V lost 6 bases, and 9 bases had no gene match. CDR3 nucleotide sequence: TGTGCCAGCAGAGTAGCGGGGGGAGGGATGGAGACCCAGTACTTC. This codes for CASRVAGGGMETQYF.

This clonotype was picked up one time. The V gene is TRBV20-1, the J gene TRBJ2-1, with TRBD1 matching over 8 bases. Gene TRBJ2-7 matches the end of the DNA better, so the J call may be wrong. Looked up from germline, CDR1 is DFQATT and CDR2 is SNEGSKA (reference sequence). CDR3 length equals 13 residues. The CDR3 DNA follows: TGCAGTGCTCGGGGGCAGGGGGCCTGCGAGCAGTACTTC. Its protein is CSARGQGACEQYF.

The chain uses TRBV24-1 and TRBJ2-3; possible D gene TRBD2, 6 bases. This CDR3 has 14 amino acids. Germline assignment: CDR1 KGHDR and CDR2 SFDVKD. The V end lost 4 bases, the J end lost 11 bases, and 18 bases lay between the germline ends. The CDR3 sequence: CATSDSETNGRQYF. The DNA of the CDR3 is TGTGCCACCAGTGACTCTGAGACTAACGGGAGGCAGTATTTT.

The chain uses TRBV28 and TRBJ1-2; possible D gene TRBD1, 6 bases. Trimming took 5 bases from V and 5 from J, leaving 15 bases between them. Germline CDR1 and CDR2: MDHEN and SYDVKM. This CDR3 contains 14 residues. The CDR3 sequence: CASSPLGGVYGYTF. For the CDR3, the DNA is TGTGCCAGCAGTCCCTTAGGGGGGGTGTATGGCTACACCTTC.

This clonotype was seen more than once but under ten times. This chain uses TRBV29-1 with TRBJ2-7; 8 bases match TRBD2. The CDR3 is 17 residues long. J was trimmed by 0 bases and V by 4 bases; bases with no gene match: 14. Germline V gives CDR1 SQVTM, CDR2 ANQGSEA. The CDR3 coding sequence is TGCAGCGTTGCCCTTCGGGCGGGGGGCCCACTCTCCTACGAGCAGTACTTC. This gives the protein CSVALRAGGPLSYEQYF.

This chain connects TRBV3-1 to TRBJ2-5; D is uncertain. CDR1 is LGHDT and CDR2 is YNNKEL in the germline V gene (reference sequence). The CDR3 length is 11 residues. The V end was cut by 0 bases, the J end by 9 bases, with 5 bases between. The CDR3, as DNA: TGTGCCAGCAGCCAAGATGGGGCCCAGTACTTC. Residues: CASSQDGAQYF.

J is TRBJ2-1 and V is TRBV18; D is ambiguous. V was shortened by 3 bases and J by 5 bases, with 11 bases between the two germline ends. The CDR3 is made up of 14 amino acids. From germline, CDR1 is KGHSH and CDR2 LQKENI. CDR3 sequence (DNA): TGTGCCAGCTCACCTAACGGGCCCAACAATGAGCAGTTCTTC. Protein sequence: CASSPNGPNNEQFF.